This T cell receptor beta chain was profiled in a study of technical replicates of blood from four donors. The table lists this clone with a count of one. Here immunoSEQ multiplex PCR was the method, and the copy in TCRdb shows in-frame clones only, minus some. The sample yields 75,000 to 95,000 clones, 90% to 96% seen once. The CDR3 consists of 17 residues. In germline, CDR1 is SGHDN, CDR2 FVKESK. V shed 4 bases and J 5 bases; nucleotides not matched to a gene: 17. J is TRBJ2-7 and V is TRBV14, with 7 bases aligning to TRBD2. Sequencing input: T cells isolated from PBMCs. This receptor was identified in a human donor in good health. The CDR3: CASSRLQREGKENEQYF. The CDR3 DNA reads TGTGCCAGCAGCCGTCTCCAGAGGGAGGGAAAGGAAAACGAGCAGTACTTC.